This TCR beta chain was captured by sequencing in a study of CD8+ T cells in alopecia areata. The wider study: The investigators scored severity in treated patients by the percentage of affected scalp area.

The treatment is: oral pan-JAK inhibitor, 5-10 mg twice daily. This clone has ten or more counts. Trimming removed 4 bases at V and 7 bases at J, with 11 bases between. There are 12 residues in the CDR3. The germline V gene encodes CDR1 SGHDT and CDR2 YYEEEE. As the sequencing template, cDNA was produced by extracting RNA and reverse transcribing it. Assay used: immunoSEQ multiplex PCR; TCRdb lists only in-frame clones, some missing. The repertoire holds 150,000 to 200,000 clones, roughly two thirds seen once, with more than 0.7% in the top ten. The clonotype comes from a human donor with alopecia areata. The source material was CD4+ T cells sorted from blood, sampled at week 4, from a patient treated with tofacitinib. V usage is TRBV5-6 and J usage is TRBJ1-2, with a possible D match to TRBD1 (6 bases). CDR3: CASSTQGGGYTF. The CDR3 DNA is TGTGCCAGCAGCACACAGGGAGGTGGCTACACCTTC.